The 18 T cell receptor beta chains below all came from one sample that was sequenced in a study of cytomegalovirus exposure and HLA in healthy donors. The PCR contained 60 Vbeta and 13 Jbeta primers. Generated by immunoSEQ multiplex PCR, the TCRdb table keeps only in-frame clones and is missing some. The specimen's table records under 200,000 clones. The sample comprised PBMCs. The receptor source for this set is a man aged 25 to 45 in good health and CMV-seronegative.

Written as DNA, the CDR3 is TGTGCCAGCAGTAGGGACAGGGGGGGCACCGGGGAGCTGTTTTTT. Its translation: CASSRDRGGTGELFF. The chain has TRBV27 and TRBJ2-2, with 11 positions matching TRBD1. This CDR3 region has 15 residues. Germline CDR1 and CDR2: MNHEY and SMNVEV (reference sequence). Trimming cost V 5 bases and J 4 bases; bases outside gene matches: 3.

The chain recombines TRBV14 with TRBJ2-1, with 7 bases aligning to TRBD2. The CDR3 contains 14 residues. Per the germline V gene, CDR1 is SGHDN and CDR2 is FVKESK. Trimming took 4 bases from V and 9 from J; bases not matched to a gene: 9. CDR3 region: CASSLLAKKGEQFF. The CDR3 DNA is TGTGCCAGCAGCCTACTAGCGAAGAAGGGTGAGCAGTTCTTC.

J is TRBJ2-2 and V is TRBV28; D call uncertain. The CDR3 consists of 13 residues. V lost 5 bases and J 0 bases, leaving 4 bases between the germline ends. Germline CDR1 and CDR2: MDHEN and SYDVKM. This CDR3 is CASSPTNTGELFF. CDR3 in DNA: TGTGCCAGCAGTCCTACGAACACCGGGGAGCTGTTTTTT.

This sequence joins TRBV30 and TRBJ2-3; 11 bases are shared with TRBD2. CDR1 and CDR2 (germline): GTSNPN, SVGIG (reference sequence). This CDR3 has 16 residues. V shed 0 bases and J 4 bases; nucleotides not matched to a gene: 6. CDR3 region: CAWSVGLAGGADTQYF. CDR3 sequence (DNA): TGTGCCTGGAGTGTCGGGCTAGCGGGAGGTGCAGATACGCAGTATTTT.

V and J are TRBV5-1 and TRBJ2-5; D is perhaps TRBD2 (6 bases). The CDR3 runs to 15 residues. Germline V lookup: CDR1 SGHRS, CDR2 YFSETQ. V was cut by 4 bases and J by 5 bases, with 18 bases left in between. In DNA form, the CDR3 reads TGCGCCAGCAGCGTACTTGACCCGGCGGGGGAGACCCAGTACTTC. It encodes CASSVLDPAGETQYF.

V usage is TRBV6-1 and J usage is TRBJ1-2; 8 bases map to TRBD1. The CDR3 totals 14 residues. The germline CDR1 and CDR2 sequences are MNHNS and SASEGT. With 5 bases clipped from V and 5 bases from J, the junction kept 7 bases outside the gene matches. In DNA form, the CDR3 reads TGTGCCAGCAGTTCCTGGACAGGGAAGTATGGCTACACCTTC. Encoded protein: CASSSWTGKYGYTF.

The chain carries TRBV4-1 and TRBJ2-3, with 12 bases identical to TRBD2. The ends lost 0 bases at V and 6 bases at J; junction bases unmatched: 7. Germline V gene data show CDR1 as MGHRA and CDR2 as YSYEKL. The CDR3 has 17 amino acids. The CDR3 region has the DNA TGCGCCAGCAGCCAAGATGCTAGCGGGGGGGCGTGGGATACGCAGTATTTT. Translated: CASSQDASGGAWDTQYF.

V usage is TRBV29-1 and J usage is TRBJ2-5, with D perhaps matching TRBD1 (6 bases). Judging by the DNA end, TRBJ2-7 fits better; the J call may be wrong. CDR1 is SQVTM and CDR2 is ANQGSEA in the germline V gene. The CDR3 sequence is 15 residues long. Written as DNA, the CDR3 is TGCAGCGTTGTGGTAGTTGGAACAGGGTTCTACGAGCAGTACTTC. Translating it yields CSVVVVGTGFYEQYF.

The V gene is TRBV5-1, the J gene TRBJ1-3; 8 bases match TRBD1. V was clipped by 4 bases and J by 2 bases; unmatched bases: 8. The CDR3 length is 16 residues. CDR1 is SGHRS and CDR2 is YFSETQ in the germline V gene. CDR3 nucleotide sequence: TGCGCCAGCAGCGAATTGACAGGGGAGGCTGGAAACACCATATATTTT. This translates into CASSELTGEAGNTIYF.

This CDR3 is CASSLEEGNTIYF. The CDR3 DNA follows: TGTGCCAGCAGCTTAGAGGAGGGAAACACCATATATTTT. The chain combines TRBV11-2 with TRBJ1-3; D call uncertain. Per the germline V gene, CDR1 is SGHAT and CDR2 is FQNNGV. The ends were cut back, 0 bases at V and 4 bases at J, with 4 bases in the middle. CDR3 length equals 13 residues.

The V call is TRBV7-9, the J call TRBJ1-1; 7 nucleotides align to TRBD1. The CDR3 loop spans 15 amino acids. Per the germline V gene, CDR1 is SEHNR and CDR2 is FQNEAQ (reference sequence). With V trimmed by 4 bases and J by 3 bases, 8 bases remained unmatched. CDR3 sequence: CASSSLGGADTEAFF. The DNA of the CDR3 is TGTGCCAGCAGCTCCTTAGGGGGCGCAGACACTGAAGCTTTCTTT.

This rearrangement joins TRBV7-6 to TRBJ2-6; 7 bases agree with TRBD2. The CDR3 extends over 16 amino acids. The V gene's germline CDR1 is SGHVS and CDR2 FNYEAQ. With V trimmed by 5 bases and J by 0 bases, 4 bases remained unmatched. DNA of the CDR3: TGTGCCAGCAGCCGCCCGGGAGGCTCTGGGGCCAACGTCCTGACTTTC. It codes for CASSRPGGSGANVLTF.

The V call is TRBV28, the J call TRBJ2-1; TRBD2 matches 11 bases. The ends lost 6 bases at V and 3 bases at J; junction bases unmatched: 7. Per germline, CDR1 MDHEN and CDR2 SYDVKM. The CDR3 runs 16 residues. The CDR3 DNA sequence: TGTGCCAGCAGCCCCGGAGGGACTAGCGGCTACAATGAGCAGTTCTTC. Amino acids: CASSPGGTSGYNEQFF.

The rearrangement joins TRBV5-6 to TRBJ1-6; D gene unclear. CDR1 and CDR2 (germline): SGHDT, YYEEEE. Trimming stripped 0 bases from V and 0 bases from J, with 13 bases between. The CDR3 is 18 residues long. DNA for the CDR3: TGTGCCAGCAGCTTGGTGGATACGGGGAGCTCCTATAATTCACCCCTCCACTTT. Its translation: CASSLVDTGSSYNSPLHF.

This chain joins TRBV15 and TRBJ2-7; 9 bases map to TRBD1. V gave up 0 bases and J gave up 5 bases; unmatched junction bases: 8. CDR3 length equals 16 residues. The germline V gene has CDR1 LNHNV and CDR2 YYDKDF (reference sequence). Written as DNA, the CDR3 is TGTGCCACCAGCAGAGATTCGGGACAGGGTCTCGACGAGCAGTACTTC. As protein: CATSRDSGQGLDEQYF.

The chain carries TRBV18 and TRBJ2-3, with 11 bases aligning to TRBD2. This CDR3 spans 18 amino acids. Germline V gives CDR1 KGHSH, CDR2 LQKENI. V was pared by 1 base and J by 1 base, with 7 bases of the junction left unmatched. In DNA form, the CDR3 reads TGTGCCAGCTCACCACTACCGGTAGCGGGGGGGGGCACAGATACGCAGTATTTT. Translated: CASSPLPVAGGGTDTQYF.

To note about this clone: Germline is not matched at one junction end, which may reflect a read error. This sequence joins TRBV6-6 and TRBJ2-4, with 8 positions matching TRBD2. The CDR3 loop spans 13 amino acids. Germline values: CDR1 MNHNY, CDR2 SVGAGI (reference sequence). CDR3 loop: CASSGADPRTSNF. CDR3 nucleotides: TGTGCCAGCAGTGGCGCCGATCCTCGGACTAGCAACTTC.

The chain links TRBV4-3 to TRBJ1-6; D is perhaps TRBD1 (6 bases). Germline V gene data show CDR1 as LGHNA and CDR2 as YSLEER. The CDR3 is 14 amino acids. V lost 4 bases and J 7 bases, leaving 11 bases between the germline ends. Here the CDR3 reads CASSRGQRNSPLHF. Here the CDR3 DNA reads TGCGCCAGCAGCCGCGGACAGAGAAATTCACCCCTCCACTTT.